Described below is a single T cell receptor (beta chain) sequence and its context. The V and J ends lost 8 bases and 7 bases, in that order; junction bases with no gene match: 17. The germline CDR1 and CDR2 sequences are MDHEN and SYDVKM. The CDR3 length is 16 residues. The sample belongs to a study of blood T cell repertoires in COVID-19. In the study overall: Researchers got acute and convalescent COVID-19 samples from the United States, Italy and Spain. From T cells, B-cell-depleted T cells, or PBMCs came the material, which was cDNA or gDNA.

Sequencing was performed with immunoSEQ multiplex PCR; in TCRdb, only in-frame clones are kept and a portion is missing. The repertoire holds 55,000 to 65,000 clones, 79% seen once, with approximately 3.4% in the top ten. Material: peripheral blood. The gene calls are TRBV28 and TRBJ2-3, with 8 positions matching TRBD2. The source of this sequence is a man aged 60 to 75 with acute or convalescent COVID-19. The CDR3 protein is CASGGSVAGTVYTQYF. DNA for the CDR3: TGTGCCAGCGGGGGTAGCGTAGCGGGAACAGTATATACGCAGTATTTT.